This T cell receptor beta chain was sequenced during a study of identical twins. Study-level points and caveats: Models underestimated out-of-frame TCR alpha sharing in monozygotic twins.

In TCRdb, the 5' RACE reads were re-called with MiXCR into one record per CDR3 protein. The sample holds hundreds of thousands of distinct CDR3 sequences, 8.6% seen once. On this clonotype: Its antigen remains unidentified. The junction does not match germline at one end; this may be a read error.

These data were also filed under a second study, of yellow fever vaccine responses in identical twins.

Sequenced material: PBMCs. The clonotype comes from a woman aged 18-29 years in good health.

This CDR3 reads CASSPRADSSLQNF. In DNA form, the CDR3 reads TGTGCCAGCAGCCCTAGAGCGGATAGCTCTCTCCAGAACTTC. The chain links TRBV7-9 to TRBJ2-7, with TRBD2 as a possible D gene (5 bases). This CDR3 contains 14 residues. CDR1 and CDR2 (germline): SEHNR, FQNEAQ (reference sequence).